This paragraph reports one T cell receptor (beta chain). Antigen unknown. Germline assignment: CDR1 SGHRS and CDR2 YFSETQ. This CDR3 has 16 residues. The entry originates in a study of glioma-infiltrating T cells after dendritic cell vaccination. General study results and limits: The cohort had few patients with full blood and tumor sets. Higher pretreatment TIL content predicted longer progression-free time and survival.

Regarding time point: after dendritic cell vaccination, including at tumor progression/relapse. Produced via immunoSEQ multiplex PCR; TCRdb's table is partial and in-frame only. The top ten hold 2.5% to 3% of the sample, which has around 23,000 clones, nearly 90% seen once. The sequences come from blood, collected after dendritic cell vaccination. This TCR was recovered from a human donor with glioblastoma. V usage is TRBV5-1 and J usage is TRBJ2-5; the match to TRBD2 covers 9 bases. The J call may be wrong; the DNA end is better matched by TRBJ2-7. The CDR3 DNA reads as TGCGCCAGCAGCTTGGCGAAGACTAGCGGAGACTACGAGCAGTACTTC. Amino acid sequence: CASSLAKTSGDYEQYF.